The 3 T cell receptor beta chains in this list originate from one sample, sequenced in a study of CD8 T cells in ankylosing spondylitis. TCRdb recomputed calls from the 5' RACE reads with MiXCR, one row per CDR3 protein. The sample lists under 200,000 distinct CDR3 sequences; around a tenth were seen once. What was sequenced was blood, either unsorted or a sorted T cell fraction (not recorded which). The source is a male donor with ankylosing spondylitis or in good health (not recorded which).

Many counts were recorded for this clonotype. The chain recombines TRBV19 with TRBJ2-5, with no clear D. The CDR3 length is 13 residues. Germline V gene lookup returns CDR1 LNHDA and CDR2 SQIVND (reference sequence). Trimming removed 6 bases at V and 3 bases at J, with 11 bases between. The CDR3 DNA follows: TGTGCCAGTAGGAGTTTGCTCGAAGAGACCCAGTACTTC. This sequence encodes CASRSLLEETQYF.

This clonotype was seen many times. The gene calls are TRBV15 and TRBJ2-7; D unresolved. The V end lost 6 bases, the J end lost 4 bases, and 16 bases lay between the germline ends. Germline CDR1 is LNHNV and CDR2 is YYDKDF (reference sequence). This CDR3 spans 14 amino acids. CDR3 nucleotide sequence: TGTGCCACCAGTAAGGACCGGAACATATACGAGCAGTACTTC. As protein: CATSKDRNIYEQYF.

This clonotype was detected ten times or more. The chain links TRBV13 to TRBJ1-4; D may be TRBD1 (5 bases). The V end was cut by 3 bases, the J end by 7 bases, with 24 bases between. Germline values: CDR1 PRHDT, CDR2 FYEKMQ (reference sequence). This CDR3 contains 18 residues. CDR3: CASSFRMRGAVRGEKLFF. CDR3 coding DNA: TGTGCCAGCAGCTTCCGTATGAGGGGCGCGGTAAGAGGTGAAAAACTGTTTTTT.